This T cell receptor beta chain was identified during a study of blood T cell repertoires in COVID-19. Study context: Collection of acute and convalescent COVID-19 samples took place in the United States, Italy and Spain. Sources were T cells, B-cell-depleted T cells, or PBMCs; the material itself was cDNA or gDNA.

The CDR3 covers 15 residues. The protocol was immunoSEQ multiplex PCR, while the TCRdb copy is restricted to in-frame clones and leaves out a portion. The sample has roughly 100,000 clones; just over 85% are singletons. Source material: peripheral blood. The sequence derives from a human donor in a cohort sampled during active COVID-19. The rearrangement joins TRBV21-1 to TRBJ2-1; TRBD2 is the table's D call and was not checked against the DNA. TRBV21-1 is noted as a pseudogene. The CDR3 DNA follows: TGTGCCAGCAGCCACGGGACTAGCGGATTCAATGAGCAGTTCTTC. This codes for CASSHGTSGFNEQFF.